The sequence of this T cell receptor (beta chain) was determined in a study of regulatory T cells in long-lasting Graves disease. Findings of the study overall: Patients whose Graves' disease persisted exhibited lower TCR diversity than those newly diagnosed.

Trimming stripped 1 base from V and 3 bases from J, with 7 bases between. The germline CDR1 and CDR2 sequences are KGHSH and LQKENI. The CDR3 runs 13 residues. Time point specified: newly diagnosed GD, antithyroid drugs for less than 3 months. Extracted PBMC RNA gave rise to the TCR library. According to the study, TCR beta libraries were built with iRepertoire HTBI primers and CDR3-region Arm-PCR. As originally analysed: Analysis of the samples identified over 60 TRBV and more than eleven TRBJ segments. MiXCR, applied by TCRdb to the multiplex PCR reads, yields one record per CDR3 protein. The V and J calls reflect TCRdb's pipeline rather than the authors' work. The sample includes over 350,000 distinct CDR3 sequences, 14% of them seen just once. This clonotype was observed a handful of times. What it binds is not known. These data were likewise used in another study, on T cells in Graves' hyperthyroidism and ophthalmopathy. This second report adds: The primer set for the first-round RT-PCR of the TCR CDR3 was HTBI. Blood also carried most thyroid clonotypes expanded above 0.001.

The V gene is TRBV18, the J gene TRBJ2-7; TRBD1 might be the D (5 bases). The receptor's source is a woman aged 45-65 years with Graves disease. Source: peripheral blood mononuclear cells (PBMCs), taken at new diagnosis, from a patient treated with antithyroid drugs. CDR3 DNA: TGTGCCAGCTCACCACGACAGTACTACGAGCAGTACTTC. It yields the protein CASSPRQYYEQYF.